Below are 2 T cell receptor beta chains sequenced from a single sample in a study of cytomegalovirus exposure and HLA in healthy donors. 13 Jbeta primers and 60 Vbeta primers were used for the PCR. Sequencing was performed with immunoSEQ multiplex PCR; in TCRdb, only in-frame clones are kept and a portion is missing. The table lists about 100,000 clones, around 77% of them singletons, with around a tenth in the top ten. Sequencing was carried out using PBMCs. The receptors derive from a male donor in good health and CMV-seropositive.

The chain employs TRBV18 and TRBJ2-1; TRBD1 matches 7 bases. The V segment lost 3 bases and the J segment 0 bases; nucleotides outside the gene matches: 2. Germline V gene data show CDR1 as KGHSH and CDR2 as LQKENI. The CDR3 sequence is 15 residues long. CDR3 sequence reads: CASSPGTVSYNEQFF. The DNA for the CDR3 is TGTGCCAGCTCACCTGGGACAGTCTCCTACAATGAGCAGTTCTTC.

This clone has just a few counts. Within the sample, other DNA sequences also encode this same CDR3. The chain has TRBV7-8 and TRBJ2-7; TRBD1 might be the D (6 bases). The ends were cut back, 6 bases at V and 4 bases at J, with 13 bases in the middle. The germline V gene encodes CDR1 SGHVS and CDR2 FQNEAQ. The CDR3 consists of 13 residues. CDR3 sequence (DNA): TGTGCCAGCAGAGGCGGACAGAGTTACGAGCAGTACTTC. Its translation is CASRGGQSYEQYF.